This TCR beta chain comes out of a study of T cell responses to AZD1222 COVID-19 vaccine. The CDR3 contains 16 residues. The V gene end was trimmed by 1 base and the J gene end by 9 bases; junction bases not matched to a gene: 10. Germline CDR1 reads SGHVS; CDR2 reads FNYEAQ. Regarding this clone: The antigen is undetermined.

TCRdb keeps only in-frame clones here, not all; method: immunoSEQ multiplex PCR. The sample has about 100,000 clones; 87% are singletons. Study findings and constraints: Baseline seropositives among AZD1222 recipients totaled only 5 or 6. Without day 14 samples, only post-peak T cell repertoires were studied. It should be noted that donors were predominantly white British and more often female, and clonal diversity was possibly underestimated.

The J gene is TRBJ2-1, the V gene TRBV7-6; 9 bases agree with TRBD2. The material was peripheral blood, obtained on day 0 of AZD1222 vaccination. The TCR originated in an adult in good health. This chain's CDR3 is CASSLVISGGILEQFF. The CDR3 DNA is TGTGCCAGCAGCTTAGTGATTAGCGGGGGTATACTTGAGCAGTTCTTC.